A single sample is the source of the 2 T cell receptor beta chains below, sequenced in a study of T cells in Graves' hyperthyroidism and ophthalmopathy. TCR beta CDR3 region amplification was performed from RNA transcripts. TCR CDR3 underwent first-round RT-PCR with the HTBI primer set. TCRdb reprocessed the multiplex PCR reads with MiXCR, giving one entry per CDR3 protein. The sample includes around 350,000 distinct CDR3 sequences, 15% to 20% of them seen just once. The sample taken for sequencing was blood. These receptors came from a woman between 25 and 40 years old with Graves' hyperthyroidism that later progressed to Graves' ophthalmopathy.

This clonotype was seen many times. J is TRBJ2-7 and V is TRBV4-2, with a tentative D call TRBD1 (6 bases). The V end was cut by 3 bases, the J end by 7 bases, with 19 bases between. This CDR3 is built from 15 residues. Looked up from germline, CDR1 is LGHNA and CDR2 is YNFKEQ. Here the CDR3 DNA reads TGTGCCAGCAGCCAGGAAGGGGGTTACTTAGGGGAGCAGTACTTC. Protein: CASSQEGGYLGEQYF.

This clonotype was recorded many times. This sequence joins TRBV30 and TRBJ1-1; TRBD1 agrees at 7 bases. With V trimmed by 2 bases and J by 0 bases, 9 bases remained unmatched. The CDR3 is made up of 16 amino acids. Germline CDR1 is GTSNPN and CDR2 is SVGIG (reference sequence). The CDR3, as DNA: TGTGCCTGGAGTACAGTCCCCGGGACAGTGAACACTGAAGCTTTCTTT. Translating it yields CAWSTVPGTVNTEAFF.